The 5 T cell receptor beta chains in this list originate from one sample, sequenced in a study of blood T cells in healthy people across ages. It was with a sample-barcoded 5' primer and a J-beta primer mix that a second PCR of about 7 to 12 cycles was run. TCRdb fed the 5' RACE reads into MiXCR, producing one record per CDR3 protein. The sample lists 780,000 or so distinct CDR3 sequences; more than 20% were seen once. The sample was also reused in another study, on T cells of mothers and their children.

The sequenced material came from blood. The receptors originated from a boy between 10 and 17 years old in good health.

The chain has TRBV6-4 and TRBJ2-3; a weak D match, TRBD2 (6 bases). V shed 6 bases and J shed 2 bases, with 15 bases lying between them. The CDR3 contains 15 residues. The V gene's germline CDR1 is MRHNA and CDR2 SNTAGT. This CDR3 reads CASSPRDSPTDTQYF. The CDR3 DNA sequence: TGTGCCAGCAGCCCCCGGGACTCACCCACAGATACGCAGTATTTT.

This clonotype came up a few times. This rearrangement joins TRBV3-1 to TRBJ1-2; TRBD1 agrees at 7 bases. This CDR3 comprises 15 residues. Germline V gene data show CDR1 as LGHDT and CDR2 as YNNKEL (reference sequence). V shed 0 bases and J 5 bases; nucleotides not matched to a gene: 6. The CDR3 sequence is CASSQDMEGAYGYTF. The DNA of the CDR3 is TGTGCCAGCAGCCAAGATATGGAGGGGGCATATGGCTACACCTTC.

In DNA, the CDR3 is TGTGCCAGCAGCTCACTGGGAGGGTTTAGCACAGATACGCAGTATTTT. This sequence encodes CASSSLGGFSTDTQYF. V and J are TRBV7-3 and TRBJ2-3; 7 positions agree with TRBD2. In germline, CDR1 is SGHTA, CDR2 FQGTGA. CDR3 length: 16 amino acids. Losses at the gene ends were 4 bases for V and 0 bases for J; bases not matched to a gene: 7.

The gene calls are TRBV9 and TRBJ2-7; possibly TRBD2 for D (5 bases). The V end was cut by 0 bases, the J end by 7 bases, with 14 bases between. Germline CDR1 and CDR2: SGDLS and YYNGEE. This CDR3 region has 14 residues. CDR3 nucleotide sequence: TGTGCCAGCAGCGTAGCGGGGAGTTCGGGTGAGCAGTACTTC. This codes for CASSVAGSSGEQYF.

In its sample, this clonotype was seen a few times. The chain carries TRBV20-1 and TRBJ2-1; TRBD2 matches at 9 bases. The J segment lost 8 bases and the V segment lost 2 bases, leaving 16 bases of the junction unmatched. There are 17 residues in the CDR3. The germline V gene encodes CDR1 DFQATT and CDR2 SNEGSKA (reference sequence). Here the CDR3 DNA reads TGCAGTGCTAGATTAAGGTGGGGACTGGCGGGAGGGGATGAGCAGTTCTTC. The encoded protein is CSARLRWGLAGGDEQFF.